Following are 14 T cell receptor beta chains from one sample sequenced in a study of T cell clonotyping in hematopoietic cell transplantation (dated by TCRdb to about 2021). Taken with the paper, the label for time point translates to: 180 days after allo-HCT. The method was the immunoSEQ multiplex PCR assay. TCRdb holds this immuneACCESS table with in-frame rearrangements only. Some clones are missing; in checked studies, unresolved V genes explain under half, and the rest has no known cause. For this sample there are under 9,500 clones; around 81% appear just once. Clones ranked in the top ten supply about 5% of the sample. The source material was peripheral blood mononuclear cells, sampled 180 days after allogeneic stem cell transplant. The receptors originated from a female patient aged 50-59 years who had an allogeneic stem cell transplant from an unrelated donor, so the T cells may come from the graft donor. Some clones in this sample may be carry-over from other donors' samples.

J is TRBJ2-3 and V is TRBV25-1; D might be TRBD1 (5 bases). Trimming shortened V by 5 bases and J by 0 bases, and 9 bases separated the two germline ends. The CDR3 sequence is 14 residues long. The germline V gene has CDR1 MGHDK and CDR2 SYGVNS. CDR3: CASSLGHSTDTQYF. Written as DNA, the CDR3 is TGTGCCAGCAGTCTGGGGCACAGCACAGATACGCAGTATTTT.

The chain recombines TRBV19 with TRBJ1-1; possible D gene TRBD1, 6 bases. Germline-derived CDR1 and CDR2 are LNHDA and SQIVND (reference sequence). The CDR3 is 16 residues long. The V and J ends lost 2 bases and 5 bases respectively, with 18 bases between them. CDR3 nucleotide sequence: TGTGCCAGTAGTATATTTATGTCAGGGGAGAAGACTGAAGCTTTCTTT. This encodes CASSIFMSGEKTEAFF.

The chain has TRBV11-2 and TRBJ2-1; 12 bases line up with TRBD2. The CDR3 extends over 16 amino acids. Germline CDR1 reads SGHAT; CDR2 reads FQNNGV. V shed 1 base, J shed 8 bases, and the junction held 6 bases outside the gene matches. CDR3 amino acids: CASSLGWTSGNDEQFF. The DNA for the CDR3 is TGTGCCAGCAGCTTAGGGTGGACTAGCGGGAATGATGAGCAGTTCTTC.

The chain combines TRBV28 with TRBJ2-1; D remains ambiguous. This CDR3 spans 14 amino acids. V was shortened by 6 bases and J by 9 bases, with 18 bases between the two germline ends. Germline V lookup: CDR1 MDHEN, CDR2 SYDVKM. The CDR3 sequence is CASSLTVMVGEQFF. CDR3 nucleotide sequence: TGTGCCAGCAGCCTTACAGTCATGGTCGGTGAGCAGTTCTTC.

This clone was seen a few times. V usage is TRBV28 and J usage is TRBJ1-1; D remains ambiguous. The CDR3 totals 12 residues. The V and J ends lost 5 bases and 0 bases respectively, with 4 bases between them. The germline CDR1 and CDR2 sequences are MDHEN and SYDVKM. Written as DNA, the CDR3 is TGTGCCAGCAGTCGGTTGAACACTGAAGCTTTCTTT. Its protein is CASSRLNTEAFF.

V usage is TRBV7-2 and J usage is TRBJ1-2; TRBD1 agrees at 8 bases. The V segment lost 0 bases and the J segment 4 bases; nucleotides outside the gene matches: 4. Germline CDR1 reads SGHTA; CDR2 reads FQGNSA. This CDR3 has 15 amino acids. The CDR3 protein is CASSLAGQGVYGYTF. Here the CDR3 DNA reads TGTGCCAGCAGCTTAGCTGGACAGGGCGTCTATGGCTACACCTTC.

The chain is built from TRBV29-1 and TRBJ1-1, with 8 bases lining up with TRBD1. Germline CDR1 and CDR2: SQVTM and ANQGSEA. The V segment lost 7 bases and the J segment 10 bases; nucleotides outside the gene matches: 14. This CDR3 is 13 amino acids long. The CDR3 reads CSGLAGGARSAFF. The CDR3 region has the DNA TGCAGCGGCCTCGCAGGGGGCGCAAGGTCAGCTTTCTTT.

This chain uses TRBV2 with TRBJ1-2, with D uncertain. Germline V gives CDR1 SNHLY, CDR2 FYNNEI. CDR3 length: 12 residues. V shed 6 bases and J shed 4 bases, with 9 bases lying between them. The CDR3 DNA reads TGTGCCAGCAGGAGTGTGAGCTATGGCTACACCTTC. It encodes CASRSVSYGYTF.

V and J are TRBV6-4 and TRBJ2-3, with 7 bases that match TRBD2. After removal of 2 bases from V and 0 bases from J, the junction contained 2 bases not matched to a gene. CDR3 length equals 15 residues. In germline, CDR1 is MRHNA, CDR2 SNTAGT. CDR3 DNA: TGTGCCAGCAGTGACGGTAGCGGGAGCACAGATACGCAGTATTTT. The encoded protein is CASSDGSGSTDTQYF.

The V gene is TRBV9, the J gene TRBJ2-7; D may be TRBD1 (6 bases). V shed 0 bases and J shed 0 bases, with 16 bases lying between them. The CDR3 spans 17 residues. CDR1 and CDR2 from the germline V gene are SGDLS and YYNGEE. CDR3 DNA: TGTGCCAGCAGCGTAGGTTCAGGTGGGGGCTCCTCCTACGAGCAGTACTTC. Its protein product is CASSVGSGGGSSYEQYF.

This clone was counted once. V and J are TRBV6-5 and TRBJ1-2; D perhaps matches TRBD1 (6 bases). The germline V gene has CDR1 MNHEY and CDR2 SVGAGI. The CDR3 totals 15 residues. Trimming shortened V by 6 bases and J by 4 bases, and 18 bases separated the two germline ends. The CDR3 DNA is TGTGCCAGCAGCCGACTTCAGGGGCTGGCCTATGGCTACACCTTC. It yields the protein CASSRLQGLAYGYTF.

In this sample, this clone turned up a few times. The V gene is TRBV5-4, the J gene TRBJ2-7, with 11 bases fitting TRBD1. The CDR3 has 15 amino acids. The V gene end was trimmed by 4 bases and the J gene end by 7 bases; junction bases not matched to a gene: 10. Germline values: CDR1 SGHNT, CDR2 YYREEE (reference sequence). Here the CDR3 reads CASSQGGTGGYEQYF. CDR3 DNA: TGTGCCAGCAGCCAGGGGGGGACAGGGGGATATGAGCAGTACTTC.

The chain combines TRBV7-6 with TRBJ2-5; perhaps D is TRBD1 or TRBD2 (5 bases each). The germline gives CDR1 SGHVS, CDR2 FNYEAQ. V was clipped by 3 bases and J by 5 bases, with 10 bases between them. This CDR3 spans 13 amino acids. The CDR3 DNA follows: TGTGCCAGCAGCTTGCTGAGGGGCGAGACCCAGTACTTC. This gives the protein CASSLLRGETQYF.

The V and J genes are TRBV2 and TRBJ2-3; 9 bases fit TRBD1. The ends lost 4 bases at V and 4 bases at J; junction bases unmatched: 3. This CDR3 comprises 14 residues. Germline V CDR1 and CDR2: SNHLY, FYNNEI. CDR3: CASSGRTGADTQYF. In nucleotides, the CDR3 is TGTGCCAGCAGTGGGAGGACAGGGGCAGATACGCAGTATTTT.